This is a list of T cell receptor beta chains from one sample in a study of T cell responses to AZD1222 COVID-19 vaccine. Here immunoSEQ multiplex PCR was the method, and the copy in TCRdb shows in-frame clones only, minus some. The sample includes 250,000 to 300,000 clones, roughly 93% of them seen just once. The sequenced sample was peripheral blood, obtained 28 days after the second AZD1222 dose. The receptors were sampled from an adult who received the AZD1222 COVID-19 vaccine. Each CDR3 is given with its conserved first and last residue. A D gene is named only where the DNA matches it firmly. Size tells how often a clone was seen (once, few, many) or the class of an expanded clone, and some rows leave it out.

NA,TRBV3-1/TRBV3-2,TRBD2,TRBJ2-3,TGTGCCAGCAGCCTTAGAGGGGAGGGCCCGGATACGCAGTATTTT,CASSLRGEGPDTQYF
NA,TRBV3-1/TRBV3-2,NA,TRBJ1-2,TGTGCCAGCAGCCAAGACAGGGACTATGGCTACACCTTC,CASSQDRDYGYTF
NA,TRBV5-6,TRBD1,TRBJ1-2,TGTGCCAGCAGCTTGTGGGACAGGGTAGCTAACTATGGCTACACCTTC,CASSLWDRVANYGYTF
NA,TRBV7-9,TRBD1,TRBJ1-6,TGTGCCAGCAGCTCGAACAGGGGTTCTTCACCCCTCCACTTT,CASSSNRGSSPLHF
NA,TRBV29-1,NA,TRBJ1-4,TGCAGCGTCAGTTTTGGGACATATAATGAAAAACTGTTTTTT,CSVSFGTYNEKLFF
NA,TRBV18,NA,TRBJ1-6,TGTGCCAGCTCACCGGCACTGGACTCTTCCTCACCCCTCCACTTT,CASSPALDSSSPLHF
NA,TRBV10-3,TRBD1,TRBJ1-6,TGTGCCATCAGTGGGGGGACAGGGGGAAATTCACCCCTCCACTTT,CAISGGTGGNSPLHF
NA,TRBV5-4,NA,TRBJ1-4,TGTGCCAGCAGCTTGGGTGGGTCAACTAATGAAAAACTGTTTTTT,CASSLGGSTNEKLFF
NA,TRBV6-2/TRBV6-3,NA,TRBJ1-3,TGTGCCAGCAGTTACCGGAGGGGCTCTGGAAACACCATATATTTT,CASSYRRGSGNTIYF
NA,TRBV27,NA,TRBJ2-1,TGTGCCAGCAGTTTTGGTGGCCTCACTGAGCAGTTCTTC,CASSFGGLTEQFF
NA,TRBV6-5,NA,TRBJ1-2,TGTGCCAGCAGTTACCGCGACTGGAGGGGCTACACCTTC,CASSYRDWRGYTF
NA,TRBV4-1,TRBD2,TRBJ2-3,TGCGCCAGCAGCCAAGGGCGGGTAGCGGGGGCAGATACGCAGTATTTT,CASSQGRVAGADTQYF
NA,TRBV18,TRBD2,TRBJ2-1,TGTGCCAGCTCACCACCGAGCGGGAGAGGCAATGAGCAGTTCTTC,CASSPPSGRGNEQFF
NA,TRBV18,TRBD1,TRBJ1-2,TGTGCCAGCTCACCAAGACAGGGGGCTAGCTATGGCTACACCTTC,CASSPRQGASYGYTF
NA,TRBV7-9,NA,TRBJ1-6,TGTGCCAGCAGCGTGATTAATTCACCCCTCCACTTT,CASSVINSPLHF
NA,TRBV10-3,NA,TRBJ2-7,TGTGCCATCAGTGAGTCTCTCTCGGGACGATACGAGCAGTACTTC,CAISESLSGRYEQYF
NA,TRBV28,NA,TRBJ1-4,TGTGCCAGCCTTCGTCCAAATGAAAAACTGTTTTTT,CASLRPNEKLFF
once,TRBV9,TRBD2,TRBJ2-2,TGTGCCAGCAGCGTAGGGGCCGCCTGGACTAGCTGGAACACCGGGGAGCTGTTTTTT,CASSVGAAWTSWNTGELFF
NA,TRBV14,NA,TRBJ1-2,TGTGCCAGCAGCCAAGGCAGGGATGGCTACACCTTC,CASSQGRDGYTF
NA,TRBV2,NA,TRBJ2-1,TGTGCCAGCAGCTCGGGGGCCTCCTACAATGAGCAGTTCTTC,CASSSGASYNEQFF
NA,TRBV24-1,NA,TRBJ1-2,TGTGCCACCAGTGACCCTTATCCGAGGCCCGGGGGCTACACCTTC,CATSDPYPRPGGYTF
NA,TRBV3-1/TRBV3-2,NA,TRBJ1-2,TGTGCCAGCAGCCTTAATGGGGGACCGAACTATGGCTACACCTTC,CASSLNGGPNYGYTF
NA,TRBV4-1,NA,TRBJ2-6,TGCGCCAGCAGCCCCGGACGGGTCAGAGGGGCCAACGTCCTGACTTTC,CASSPGRVRGANVLTF
NA,TRBV7-9,TRBD2,TRBJ2-3,TGTGCCAGCAGCACCTGGAGCGGGACTAGCACAGATACGCAGTATTTT,CASSTWSGTSTDTQYF
NA,TRBV7-3,NA,TRBJ1-1,TGTGCCAGCAGCTCCGAACAGGGCGCCACTGAAGCTTTCTTT,CASSSEQGATEAFF
NA,TRBV3-1/TRBV3-2,TRBD2,TRBJ2-1,TGTGCCAGCAGCCGGGGACTAGCGGGCCGCGGGGAGCAGTTCTTC,CASSRGLAGRGEQFF